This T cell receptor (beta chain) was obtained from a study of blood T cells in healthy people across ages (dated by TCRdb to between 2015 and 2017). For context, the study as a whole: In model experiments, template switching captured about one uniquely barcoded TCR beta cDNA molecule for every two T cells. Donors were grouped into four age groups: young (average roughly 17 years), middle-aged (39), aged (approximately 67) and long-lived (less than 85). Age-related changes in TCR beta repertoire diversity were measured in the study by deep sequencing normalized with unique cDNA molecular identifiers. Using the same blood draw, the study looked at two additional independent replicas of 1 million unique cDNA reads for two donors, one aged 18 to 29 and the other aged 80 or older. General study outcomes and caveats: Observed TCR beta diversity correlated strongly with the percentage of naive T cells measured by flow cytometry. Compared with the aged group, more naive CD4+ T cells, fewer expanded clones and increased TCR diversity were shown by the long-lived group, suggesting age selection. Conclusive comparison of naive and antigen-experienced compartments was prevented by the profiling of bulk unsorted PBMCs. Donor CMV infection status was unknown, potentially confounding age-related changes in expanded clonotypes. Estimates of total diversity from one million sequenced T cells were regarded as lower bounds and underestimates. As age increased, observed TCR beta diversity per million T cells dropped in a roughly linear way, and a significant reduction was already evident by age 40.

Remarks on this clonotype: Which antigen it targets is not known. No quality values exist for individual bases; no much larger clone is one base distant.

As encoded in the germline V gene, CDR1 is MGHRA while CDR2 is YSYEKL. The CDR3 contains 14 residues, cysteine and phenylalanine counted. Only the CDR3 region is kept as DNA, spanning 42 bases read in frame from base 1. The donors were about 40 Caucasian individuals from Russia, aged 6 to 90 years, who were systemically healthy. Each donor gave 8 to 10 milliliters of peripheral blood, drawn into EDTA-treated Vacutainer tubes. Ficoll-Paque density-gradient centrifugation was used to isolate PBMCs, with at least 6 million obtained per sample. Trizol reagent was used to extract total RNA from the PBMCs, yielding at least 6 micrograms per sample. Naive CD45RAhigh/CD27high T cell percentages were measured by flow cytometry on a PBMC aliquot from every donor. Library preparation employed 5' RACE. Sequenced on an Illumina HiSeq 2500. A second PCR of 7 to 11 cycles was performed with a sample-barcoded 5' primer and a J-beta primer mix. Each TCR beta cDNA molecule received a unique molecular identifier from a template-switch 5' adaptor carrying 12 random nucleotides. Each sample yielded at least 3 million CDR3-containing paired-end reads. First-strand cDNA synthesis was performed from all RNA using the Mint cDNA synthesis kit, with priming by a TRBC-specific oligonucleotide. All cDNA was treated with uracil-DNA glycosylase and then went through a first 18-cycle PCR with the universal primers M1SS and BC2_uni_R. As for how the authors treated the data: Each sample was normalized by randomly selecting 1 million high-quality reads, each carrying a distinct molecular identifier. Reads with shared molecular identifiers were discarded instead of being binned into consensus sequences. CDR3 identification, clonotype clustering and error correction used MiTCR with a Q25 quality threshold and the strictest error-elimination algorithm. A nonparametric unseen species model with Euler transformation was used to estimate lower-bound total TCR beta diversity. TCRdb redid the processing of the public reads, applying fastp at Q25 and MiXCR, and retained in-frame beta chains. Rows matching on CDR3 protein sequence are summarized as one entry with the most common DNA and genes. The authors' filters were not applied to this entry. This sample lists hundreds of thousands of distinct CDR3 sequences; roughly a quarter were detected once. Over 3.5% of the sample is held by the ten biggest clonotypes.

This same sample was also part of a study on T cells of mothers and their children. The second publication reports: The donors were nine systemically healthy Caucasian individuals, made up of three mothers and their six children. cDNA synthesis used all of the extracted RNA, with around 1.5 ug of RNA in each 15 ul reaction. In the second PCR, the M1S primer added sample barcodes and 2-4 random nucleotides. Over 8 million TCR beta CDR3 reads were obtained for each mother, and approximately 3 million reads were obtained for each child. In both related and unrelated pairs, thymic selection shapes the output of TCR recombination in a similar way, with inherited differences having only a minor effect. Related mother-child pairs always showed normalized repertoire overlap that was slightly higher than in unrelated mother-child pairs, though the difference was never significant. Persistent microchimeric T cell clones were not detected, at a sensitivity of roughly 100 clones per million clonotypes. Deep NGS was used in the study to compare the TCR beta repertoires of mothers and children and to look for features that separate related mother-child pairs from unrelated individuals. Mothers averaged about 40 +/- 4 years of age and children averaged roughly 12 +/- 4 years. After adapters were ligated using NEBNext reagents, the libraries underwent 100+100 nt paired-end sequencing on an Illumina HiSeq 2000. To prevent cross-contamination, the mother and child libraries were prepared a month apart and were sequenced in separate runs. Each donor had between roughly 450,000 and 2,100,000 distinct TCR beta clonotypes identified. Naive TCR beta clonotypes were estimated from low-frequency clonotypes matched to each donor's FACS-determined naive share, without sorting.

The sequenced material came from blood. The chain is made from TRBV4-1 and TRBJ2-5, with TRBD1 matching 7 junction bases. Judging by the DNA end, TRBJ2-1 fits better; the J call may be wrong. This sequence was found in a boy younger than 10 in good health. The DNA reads TGCGCCAGCAGCCCCGGGACAGCCCTTAATGAGCAGTTCTTC. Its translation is CASSPGTALNEQFF.